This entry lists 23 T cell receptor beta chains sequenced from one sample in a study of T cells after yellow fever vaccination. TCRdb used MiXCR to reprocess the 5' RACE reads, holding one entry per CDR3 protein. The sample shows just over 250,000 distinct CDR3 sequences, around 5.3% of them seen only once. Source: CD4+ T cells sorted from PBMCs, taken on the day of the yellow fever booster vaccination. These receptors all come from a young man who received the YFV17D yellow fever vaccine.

The CDR3 DNA reads TGTGCCAGCAGCCCCAGCGAAGGCCAAGAGACCCAGTACTTC. Amino acids: CASSPSEGQETQYF. The genes are TRBV3-1 and TRBJ2-5, with no clear D. V shed 4 bases and J shed 1 base, with 10 bases lying between them. The CDR3 sequence is 14 residues long. The germline CDR1 and CDR2 sequences are LGHDT and YNNKEL (reference sequence).

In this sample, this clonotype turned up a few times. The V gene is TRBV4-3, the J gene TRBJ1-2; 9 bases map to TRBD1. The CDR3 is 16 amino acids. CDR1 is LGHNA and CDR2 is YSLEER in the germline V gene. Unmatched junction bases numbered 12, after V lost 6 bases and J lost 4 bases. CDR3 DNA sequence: TGCGCCAGCAGACTGGATTCGGGACAGGGATTCTATGGCTACACCTTC. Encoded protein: CASRLDSGQGFYGYTF.

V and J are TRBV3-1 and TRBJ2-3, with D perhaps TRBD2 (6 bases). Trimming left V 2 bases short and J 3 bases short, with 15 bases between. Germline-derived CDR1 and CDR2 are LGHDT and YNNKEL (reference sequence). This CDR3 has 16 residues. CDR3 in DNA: TGTGCCAGCAGCCAAACGCCGGGAGTCAGGACAGATACGCAGTATTTT. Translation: CASSQTPGVRTDTQYF.

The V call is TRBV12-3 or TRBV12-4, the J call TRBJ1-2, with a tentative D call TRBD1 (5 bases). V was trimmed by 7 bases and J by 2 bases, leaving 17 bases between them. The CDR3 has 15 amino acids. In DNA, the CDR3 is TGTGCCAGCACCCCGGGGACTTTGCGGAACTATGGCTACACCTTC. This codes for CASTPGTLRNYGYTF.

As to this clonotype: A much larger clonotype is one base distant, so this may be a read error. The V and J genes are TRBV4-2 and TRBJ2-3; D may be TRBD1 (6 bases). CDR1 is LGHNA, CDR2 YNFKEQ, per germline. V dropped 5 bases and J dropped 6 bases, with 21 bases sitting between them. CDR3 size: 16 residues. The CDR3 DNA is TGTGCCAGCAGCAGACAAGGGGGACCCTCCGGGGATACGCAGTATTTT. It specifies CASSRQGGPSGDTQYF.

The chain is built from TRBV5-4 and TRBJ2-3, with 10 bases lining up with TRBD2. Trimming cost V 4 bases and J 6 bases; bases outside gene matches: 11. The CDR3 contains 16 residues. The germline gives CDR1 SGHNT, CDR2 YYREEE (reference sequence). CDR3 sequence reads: CASSHPSGGASDTQYF. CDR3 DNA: TGTGCCAGCAGCCACCCCAGCGGGGGGGCGAGTGATACGCAGTATTTT.

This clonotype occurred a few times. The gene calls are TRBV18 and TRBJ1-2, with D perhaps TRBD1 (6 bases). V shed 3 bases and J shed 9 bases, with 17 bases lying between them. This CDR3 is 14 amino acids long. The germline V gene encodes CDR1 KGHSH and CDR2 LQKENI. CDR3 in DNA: TGTGCCAGCTCACCCACCGGGACACCGTTGAGCTACACCTTC. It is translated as CASSPTGTPLSYTF.

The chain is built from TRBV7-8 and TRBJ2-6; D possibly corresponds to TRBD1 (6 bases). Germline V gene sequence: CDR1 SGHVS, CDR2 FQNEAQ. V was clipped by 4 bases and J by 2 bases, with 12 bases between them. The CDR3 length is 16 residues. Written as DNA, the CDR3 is TGTGCCAGCAGCTCATACAGGGTTCCTGGGGCCAACGTCCTGACTTTC. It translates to CASSSYRVPGANVLTF.

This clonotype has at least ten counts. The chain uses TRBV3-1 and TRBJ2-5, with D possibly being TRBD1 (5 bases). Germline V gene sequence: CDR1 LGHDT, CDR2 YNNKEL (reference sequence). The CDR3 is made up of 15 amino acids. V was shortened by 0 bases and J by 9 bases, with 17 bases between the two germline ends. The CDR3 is CASSQEGPDLSAQYF. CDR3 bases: TGTGCCAGCAGCCAAGAGGGGCCCGACCTCTCGGCCCAGTACTTC.

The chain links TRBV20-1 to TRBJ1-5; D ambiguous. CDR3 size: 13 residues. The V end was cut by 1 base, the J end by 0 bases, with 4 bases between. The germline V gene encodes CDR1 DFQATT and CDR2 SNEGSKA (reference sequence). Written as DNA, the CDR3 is TGCAGTGCTAGAGGTATTAGCAATCAGCCCCAGCATTTT. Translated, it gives CSARGISNQPQHF.

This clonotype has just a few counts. The CDR3 bases are TGTGCCAGCTCACCACCCGGGGGAGCTACGGAGACCCAGTACTTC. Translation gives CASSPPGGATETQYF. The V call is TRBV18, the J call TRBJ2-5; tentatively, D is TRBD2 (6 bases). V lost 0 bases and J lost 5, with 13 bases in between. The germline V gene encodes CDR1 KGHSH and CDR2 LQKENI. The CDR3 loop spans 15 amino acids.

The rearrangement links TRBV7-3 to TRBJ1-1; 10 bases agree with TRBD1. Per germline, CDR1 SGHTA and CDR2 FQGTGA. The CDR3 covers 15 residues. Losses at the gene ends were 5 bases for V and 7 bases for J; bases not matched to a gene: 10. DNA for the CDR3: TGTGCCAGCAGCCCTAGACAGGGGGCCGGGGGTGAAGCTTTCTTT. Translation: CASSPRQGAGGEAFF.

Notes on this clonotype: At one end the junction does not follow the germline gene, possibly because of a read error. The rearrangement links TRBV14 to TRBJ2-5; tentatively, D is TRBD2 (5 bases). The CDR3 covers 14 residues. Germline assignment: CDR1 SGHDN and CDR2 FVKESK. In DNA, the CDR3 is TGTGCCAGCAGCCGCGAGACGCTCGGGGAGAACCAGTACTTC. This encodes CASSRETLGENQYF.

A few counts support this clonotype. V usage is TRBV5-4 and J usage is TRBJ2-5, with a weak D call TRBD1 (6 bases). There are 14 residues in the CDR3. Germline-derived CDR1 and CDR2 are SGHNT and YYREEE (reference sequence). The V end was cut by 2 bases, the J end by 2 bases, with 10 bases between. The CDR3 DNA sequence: TGTGCCAGCAGCTTAAGGACAGCTCAAGAGACCCAGTACTTC. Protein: CASSLRTAQETQYF.

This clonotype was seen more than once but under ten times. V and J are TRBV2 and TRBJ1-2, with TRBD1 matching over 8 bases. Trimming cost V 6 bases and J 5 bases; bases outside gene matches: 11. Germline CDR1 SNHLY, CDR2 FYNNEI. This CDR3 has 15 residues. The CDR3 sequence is CASSVGQGGDYGYTF. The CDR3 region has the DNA TGTGCCAGCAGCGTCGGACAGGGAGGTGATTATGGCTACACCTTC.

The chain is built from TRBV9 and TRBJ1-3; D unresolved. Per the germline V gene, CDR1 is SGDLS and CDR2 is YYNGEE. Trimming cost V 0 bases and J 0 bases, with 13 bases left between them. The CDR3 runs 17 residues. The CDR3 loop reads CASSVGLSGSSGNTIYF. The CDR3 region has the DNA TGTGCCAGCAGCGTAGGTCTCTCGGGGAGCTCTGGAAACACCATATATTTT.

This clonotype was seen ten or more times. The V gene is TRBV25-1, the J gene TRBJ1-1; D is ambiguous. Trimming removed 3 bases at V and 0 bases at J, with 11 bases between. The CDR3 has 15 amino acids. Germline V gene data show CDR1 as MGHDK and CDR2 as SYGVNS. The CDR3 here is CASSDGSRMNTEAFF. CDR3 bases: TGTGCCAGCAGTGATGGCAGTAGGATGAACACTGAAGCTTTCTTT.

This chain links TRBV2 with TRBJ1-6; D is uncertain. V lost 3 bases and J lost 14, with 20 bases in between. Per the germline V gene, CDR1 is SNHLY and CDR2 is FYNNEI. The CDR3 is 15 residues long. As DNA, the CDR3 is TGTGCCAGCAGTGATGGAGTGGCAGAGGGCTGGGCCCTCCACTTT. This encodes CASSDGVAEGWALHF.

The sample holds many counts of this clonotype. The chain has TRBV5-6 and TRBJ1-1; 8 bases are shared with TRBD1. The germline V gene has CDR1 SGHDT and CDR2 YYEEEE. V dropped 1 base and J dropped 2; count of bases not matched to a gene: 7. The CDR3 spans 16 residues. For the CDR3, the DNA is TGTGCCAGCAGCTTGCCCCAGGGGGCTGGAAACACTGAAGCTTTCTTT. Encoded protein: CASSLPQGAGNTEAFF. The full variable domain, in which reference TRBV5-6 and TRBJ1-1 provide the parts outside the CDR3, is DAGVTQSPTHLIKTRGQQVTLRCSPKSGHDTVSWYQQALGQGPQFIFQYYEEEERQRGNFPDRFSGHQFPNYSSELNVNALLLGDSALYLCASSLPQGAGNTEAFFGQGTRLTVV.

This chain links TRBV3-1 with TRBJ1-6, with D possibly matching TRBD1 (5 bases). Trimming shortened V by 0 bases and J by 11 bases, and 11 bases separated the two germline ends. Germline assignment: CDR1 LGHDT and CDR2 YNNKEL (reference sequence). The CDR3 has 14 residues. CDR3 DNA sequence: TGTGCCAGCAGCCAAGATCAGGGTTTCGCACCCCTCCACTTT. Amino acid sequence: CASSQDQGFAPLHF.

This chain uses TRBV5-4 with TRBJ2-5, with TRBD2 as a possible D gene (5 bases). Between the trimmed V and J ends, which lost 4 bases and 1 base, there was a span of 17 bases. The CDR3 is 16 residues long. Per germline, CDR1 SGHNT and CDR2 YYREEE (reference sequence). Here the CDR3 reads CASSHDRGGLQETQYF. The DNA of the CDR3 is TGTGCCAGCAGCCACGATCGTGGTGGACTCCAAGAGACCCAGTACTTC.

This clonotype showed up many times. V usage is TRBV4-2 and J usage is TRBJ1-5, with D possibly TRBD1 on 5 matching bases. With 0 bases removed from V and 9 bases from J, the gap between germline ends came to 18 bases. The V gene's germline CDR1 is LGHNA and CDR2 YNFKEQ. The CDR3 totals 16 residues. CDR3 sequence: CASSQDRDREGGPQHF. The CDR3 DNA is TGTGCCAGCAGCCAAGACCGGGACCGGGAGGGCGGGCCCCAGCATTTT.

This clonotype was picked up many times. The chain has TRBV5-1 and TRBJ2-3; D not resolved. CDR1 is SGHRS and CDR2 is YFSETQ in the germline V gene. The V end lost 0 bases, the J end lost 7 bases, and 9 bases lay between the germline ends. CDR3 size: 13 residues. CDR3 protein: CASSLATHNTQYF. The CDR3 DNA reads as TGCGCCAGCAGCTTGGCGACCCACAATACGCAGTATTTT.